A single sample gave rise to the 18 T cell receptor beta chains below, sequenced in a study of radiation and T cells in renal cell carcinoma. Specified time point: blood 2 weeks post-SBRT. The treatment: 15 Gy SBRT to primary tumor, nephrectomy 4 weeks later. Clones were read by immunoSEQ multiplex PCR, and TCRdb kept only the in-frame ones, dropping some. Seen here are approximately 49,000 clones, roughly 78% observed once, and the top ten hold 29%. The sequencing used blood, collected from a patient whose treatment included radiotherapy and nephrectomy. The receptors come from a woman between 70 and 85 years old with renal cell carcinoma.

J is TRBJ1-1 and V is TRBV10-3; 8 nucleotides agree with TRBD1. Germline CDR1 and CDR2: ENHRY and SYGVKD. The CDR3 sequence is 15 residues long. V was pared by 3 bases and J by 0 bases, with 3 bases of the junction left unmatched. The DNA of the CDR3 is TGTGCCATCAGTGACCCGGGACAGGTGAACACTGAAGCTTTCTTT. It encodes CAISDPGQVNTEAFF.

The gene calls are TRBV19 and TRBJ2-1; 7 nucleotides match TRBD1. V was clipped by 3 bases and J by 7 bases; unmatched bases: 9. Germline V lookup: CDR1 LNHDA, CDR2 SQIVND (reference sequence). The CDR3 is made up of 15 amino acids. Here the CDR3 DNA reads TGTGCCAGTAGTATTTGGGCAGGGGGTTGGAATGAGCAGTTCTTC. This gives the protein CASSIWAGGWNEQFF.

The chain joins TRBV6-1 to TRBJ1-6; D ambiguous. This CDR3 spans 15 amino acids. Germline V gives CDR1 MNHNS, CDR2 SASEGT. Trimming shortened V by 6 bases and J by 7 bases, and 16 bases separated the two germline ends. The CDR3 DNA follows: TGTGCCAGCAGCTCCGGGTCGCTGGGGAATTCACCCCTCCACTTT. Its translation is CASSSGSLGNSPLHF.

V is TRBV7-6 and J is TRBJ2-1; 10 nucleotides line up with TRBD2. CDR1 is SGHVS and CDR2 is FNYEAQ in the germline V gene. Unmatched junction bases numbered 8, after V lost 5 bases and J lost 4 bases. The CDR3 is 16 residues long. The CDR3 DNA reads TGTGCCAGCAGCCGGGGCGGAGCGGGAGGGTACAATGAGCAGTTCTTC. Translated: CASSRGGAGGYNEQFF.

This chain connects TRBV4-3 to TRBJ1-3; D ambiguous. Germline V gene data show CDR1 as LGHNA and CDR2 as YSLEER. Trimming took 3 bases from V and 0 from J, leaving 9 bases between them. CDR3 length equals 15 residues. The CDR3 coding sequence is TGCGCCAGCAGCCAGATGGTGCTCTCTGGAAACACCATATATTTT. As protein: CASSQMVLSGNTIYF.

The V call is TRBV6-5, the J call TRBJ1-2; a weak D match, TRBD1 (5 bases). This CDR3 is 12 amino acids long. With 6 bases removed from V and 8 bases from J, the gap between germline ends came to 13 bases. The germline V gene encodes CDR1 MNHEY and CDR2 SVGAGI. The CDR3 region is CASRGTAVGYTF. CDR3 in DNA: TGTGCCAGCAGGGGGACGGCGGTCGGCTACACCTTC.

The V and J genes are TRBV6-6 and TRBJ1-5; D may be TRBD1 (6 bases). Germline V gene lookup returns CDR1 MNHNY and CDR2 SVGAGI (reference sequence). CDR3 size: 15 residues. With 7 bases removed from V and 4 bases from J, the gap between germline ends came to 17 bases. In DNA form, the CDR3 reads TGTGCCAGCATTAACCCCGGGACAAAGAATCAGCCCCAGCATTTT. This encodes CASINPGTKNQPQHF.

This clone was seen just once. V is TRBV15 and J is TRBJ2-7, with D perhaps matching TRBD1 or TRBD2 (5 bases each). CDR1 and CDR2 (germline): LNHNV, YYDKDF (reference sequence). There are 15 residues in the CDR3. V lost 0 bases, J lost 11 bases, and 20 bases lay in between. CDR3 residues: CATSREGTTDGPEYF. CDR3 nucleotide sequence: TGTGCCACCAGCAGAGAGGGGACGACAGACGGCCCGGAGTACTTC.

This chain uses TRBV11-2 with TRBJ2-5, with TRBD2 matching 8 bases. The germline V gene has CDR1 SGHAT and CDR2 FQNNGV. This CDR3 is 14 amino acids long. The V gene end was trimmed by 4 bases and the J gene end by 9 bases; junction bases not matched to a gene: 10. The DNA of the CDR3 is TGTGCCAGCAGCTCCGGGGCGGGGGGCTCACCCCAGTACTTC. It specifies CASSSGAGGSPQYF.

The chain has TRBV7-6 and TRBJ2-7, with 10 positions matching TRBD1. The CDR3 contains 14 residues. CDR1 is SGHVS and CDR2 is FNYEAQ in the germline V gene. Trimming at V came to 5 bases and at J to 3 bases, leaving 4 bases not matched to a gene. This CDR3 reads CASSPGTGDYEQYF. The DNA for the CDR3 is TGTGCCAGCAGCCCCGGGACAGGGGACTACGAGCAGTACTTC.

This clone was seen a single time. The chain links TRBV5-1 to TRBJ2-1, with TRBD1 matching over 9 bases. V shed 4 bases and J 4 bases; nucleotides not matched to a gene: 6. The CDR3 length is 15 residues. In germline, CDR1 is SGHRS, CDR2 YFSETQ. DNA of the CDR3: TGCGCCAGCAGCCAGGACAGGGGCTATTACAATGAGCAGTTCTTC. Residues: CASSQDRGYYNEQFF.

The V and J genes are TRBV7-2 and TRBJ1-5, with unresolved D. Trimming pared 2 bases from V and 7 bases from J, leaving 9 bases between. Germline assignment: CDR1 SGHTA and CDR2 FQGNSA. This CDR3 comprises 13 residues. CDR3 DNA sequence: TGTGCCAGCAGCTTACAACGTGGACAGCCCCAGCATTTT. Protein: CASSLQRGQPQHF.

The V and J genes are TRBV10-3 and TRBJ2-7; TRBD1 might be the D (5 bases). The CDR3 totals 11 residues. Looked up from germline, CDR1 is ENHRY and CDR2 is SYGVKD. The ends were cut back, 3 bases at V and 7 bases at J, with 7 bases in the middle. The CDR3 DNA sequence: TGTGCCATCAGTGAAGGGGCTGAGCAGTACTTC. It codes for CAISEGAEQYF.

This chain joins TRBV6-5 and TRBJ1-1; D not certain. The germline V gene has CDR1 MNHEY and CDR2 SVGAGI. V was cut by 2 bases and J by 4 bases, with 11 bases left in between. The CDR3 sequence is 14 residues long. This chain's CDR3 is CASSYNRRATEAFF. DNA for the CDR3: TGTGCCAGCAGTTACAACAGAAGGGCCACTGAAGCTTTCTTT.

The CDR3 nucleotides are TGTGCCAGTATAGGATTTGGTGTTAACTATGGCTACACCTTC. The encoded protein is CASIGFGVNYGYTF. This chain uses TRBV19 with TRBJ1-2; D remains ambiguous. The V gene lost 7 bases and the J gene lost 1 base, with 13 bases spanning the gap. CDR3 length: 14 amino acids. CDR1 and CDR2 (germline): LNHDA, SQIVND (reference sequence). Complete variable domain (other parts from reference TRBV19 and TRBJ1-2): DGGITQSPKYLFRKEGQNVTLSCEQNLNHDAMYWYRQDPGQGLRLIYYSQIVNDFQKGDIAEGYSVSREKKESFPLTVTSAQKNPTAFYLCASIGFGVNYGYTFGSGTRLTVV.

The V and J genes are TRBV5-1 and TRBJ2-2; the match to TRBD2 covers 11 bases. With V trimmed by 7 bases and J by 6 bases, 5 bases remained unmatched. There are 14 residues in the CDR3. Germline loops: CDR1 SGHRS, CDR2 YFSETQ. The CDR3 region has the DNA TGCGCCAGCCGACTAGCGGGAATGGCCGGGGAGCTGTTTTTT. It specifies CASRLAGMAGELFF.

This clone was found once. This chain links TRBV19 with TRBJ2-7; D unresolved. Germline lookup yields CDR1 LNHDA and CDR2 SQIVND (reference sequence). V lost 1 base and J 5 bases, leaving 9 bases between the germline ends. This CDR3 is built from 13 residues. CDR3 DNA sequence: TGTGCCAGTAGTATAGCGGGTTCCCACGAGCAGTACTTC. Translating gives CASSIAGSHEQYF.

As for this clone: Other DNA variants within this sample encode the same CDR3. The DNA for the CDR3 is TGTGCCAGCAGCTCGCGGGGGGGCGCGGACTATGGCTACACCTTC. It yields the protein CASSSRGGADYGYTF. This chain uses TRBV5-4 with TRBJ1-2; D perhaps matches TRBD1 (6 bases). This CDR3 region has 15 residues. Germline CDR1 and CDR2: SGHNT and YYREEE (reference sequence). The germline V and J ends were trimmed by 3 bases and 3 bases, with 15 bases remaining between them.